This entry concerns a single TCR beta chain. This clonotype occurred many times. The antigen it recognizes is unknown. Base quality data are lacking; no much larger clone is found one base away. The data belong to a study of Graves' ophthalmopathy and Graves' hyperthyroidism (dated by TCRdb to about 2018). A note on the overall study: Peripheral blood was collected at initial diagnosis, prior to any treatment. The study used signatures of the TCR beta repertoire to tell Graves' ophthalmopathy apart from Graves' hyperthyroidism and to predict which patients would progress to ophthalmopathy. In total, 135 blood samples were TCR-sequenced: fewer than 50 ophthalmopathy, around 75 hyperthyroidism and roughly 17 hyperthyroidism-to-ophthalmopathy patients. To explore V-J signatures that separate ophthalmopathy from hyperthyroidism, a discovery set of fewer than 110 patients was enrolled, consisting of 40 to 45 with ophthalmopathy and around 57 with stable hyperthyroidism. An independent validation cohort was composed of some 18 hyperthyroidism patients and over 15 patients who later progressed from hyperthyroidism to ophthalmopathy. In a handful of hyperthyroidism patients, the T-cell repertoires found in thyroid tissue were compared with those found in blood. Once sampling was done, hyperthyroidism patients were given methimazole at a starting dose of 30 mg daily, while ophthalmopathy patients were given high-dose intravenous methylprednisolone. The roughly 100 discovery patients were randomly divided into training and test sets at a 7:3 ratio.

For repertoire sequencing, the TCR beta CDR3 regions were amplified from RNA transcripts. HTBI primers and the Qiagen OneStep RT-PCR kit were used in a first-round RT-PCR, which was followed by a second-round multiplex PCR, size selection and purification. Sequencing of the libraries was carried out on an Illumina HiSeq2000 in paired-end mode with 100 bp reads. In the authors' own workflow: SOAPnuke was used for read processing, and reads with adapters, uncalled bases, a mean Phred below 15, or no exact constant-primer or identifier match were discarded. High-quality paired reads were merged with COPE v1.2.5. Clonotypes were defined as unique nucleotide sequences and were aligned to IMGT TRB V, D and J references using MiTCR v1.1. The analysis was limited to V-J combinations with a frequency above 0.0001, which together covered 99% to 99.2% of the repertoires. For each V-J combination, a TCR clonal expansion and chaos score was defined as F50 clonal expansion divided by the chaos observed in the TCRdist matrix. Welch's t-statistics and random forest were used to reduce the features to 10 to 15 V-J combinations, which were then used as input to a naive Bayes classifier. Thyroid-blood repertoire similarity was quantified with the Morisita-Horn index. TCRdb's own reprocessing of the public reads used fastp at Q25 and MiXCR and kept productive beta chains. Rows merge per CDR3 protein into single entries with the most common DNA and genes. Clone size and V and J calls follow TCRdb, not the original study. For this sample the table gives over 200,000 distinct CDR3 sequences, of which less than 30% were detected only once. Approximately 8.2% of the sample is held by the ten biggest clonotypes.

The ophthalmopathy patients had moderately to severely active disease, with a Clinical Activity Score of 3 or higher, a NOSPECS grade of 4 or higher, and a disease duration of less than 3 months. Patients with other autoimmune diseases, uncontrolled infections, pregnancy or lactation were excluded from the study. Diagnosis was based on clinical symptoms, serum thyroxine, TRAb, thyroid ultrasound and orbital computed tomography. Using Ficoll-Paque density gradient centrifugation, PBMCs were isolated from 9 to 10 ml of fresh peripheral blood. Total RNA was extracted using Trizol reagent, and RNA quality was checked on an Agilent 2100 Bioanalyzer. Study-wide findings and limitations: No statistical method was used to predetermine the sample size, and group allocation was not hidden from the investigators. Most expanded thyroid clonotypes with frequency above 0.001 were also detected in blood, suggesting blood repertoires may reflect the thyroid immune response. In cross-validation, the 13-signature model distinguished ophthalmopathy from stable hyperthyroidism with about 90% sensitivity and around 81% specificity, and in the test set the corresponding values were about 80% and 75%. In validation, the model predicted ophthalmopathy progression with 70.59% sensitivity and approximately 75% specificity; roughly 12 predicted patients were CT-confirmed with GO in a median of 6.5 months.

For CDR1 and CDR2, the germline V gene lists MNHNS and SASEGT. Deletion took 2 bases off V and 0 bases off J, with a span of 17 bases between the germline ends. The CDR3 numbers 17 residues from cysteine through phenylalanine. Kept here is only the CDR3 DNA, which spans 51 bases and is read in frame from base 1. The rearranged segments are TRBV6-1 and TRBJ2-7, with the D gene uncertain. The origin of this receptor is a man aged 50 to 59 with Graves' ophthalmopathy. Donor details come from another sample of the same person, matched by shared clones. The sequenced sample consisted of peripheral blood. The DNA sequence reads TGTGCCAGCAGTGAACGCCCCACCCGCTCTCCCTCCTACGAGCAGTACTTC. Translated, it gives CASSERPTRSPSYEQYF.